The rows below give T cell receptor beta chains drawn from one sample of a study of blood T cells in healthy people across ages. TCRdb re-analysed the 5' RACE reads in MiXCR, keeping a single row per CDR3 protein. The sample shows approximately 850,000 distinct CDR3 sequences, under 55% of them seen only once. Sequenced input: blood. The source of these receptors is a man aged 60 to 69 in good health. Each CDR3 is given with its conserved first and last residue. The D gene is left open where the match is weak. Some rows have no size entry. The others give once, few or many, or a class for an expanded clone.

V gene,J gene,clone size,D gene,CDR3 DNA,CDR3 protein
TRBV27,TRBJ1-4,-,TRBD1,TGTGCCAGCAGTCCCCAGGACAGGGGTGGAGAAAAACTGTTTTTT,CASSPQDRGGEKLFF
TRBV20-1,TRBJ2-3,once,-,TGCAGTGCGCCAGAGGGTTATTTAGATACGCAGTATTTT,CSAPEGYLDTQYF
TRBV4-3,TRBJ2-1,-,-,TGCGCCAGCAGCCAAGATTTTGGAAATACTGAGCAGTTCTTC,CASSQDFGNTEQFF
TRBV6-1,TRBJ1-6,-,TRBD1,TGTGCCAGCAGAGGGACAGGGGCCAATTCACCCCTCCACTTT,CASRGTGANSPLHF
TRBV7-2,TRBJ2-2,-,-,TGTGCCAGCAGCTTAAAGGTTGGCTTTCCCGGGGAGCTGTTTTTT,CASSLKVGFPGELFF
TRBV20-1,TRBJ2-4,many,-,TGCAGTGCTCCCGGACAGCCTACGGCCAAAAACATTCAGTACTTC,CSAPGQPTAKNIQYF
TRBV12-3/TRBV12-4,TRBJ1-2,-,-,TGTGCCAGCAGTGTACAGCTCAGCTATGGCTACACCTTC,CASSVQLSYGYTF
TRBV7-2,TRBJ2-3,-,TRBD1,TGTGCCAGCAGCCAGGGGGCTGGATTAGATACGCAGTATTTT,CASSQGAGLDTQYF
TRBV2,TRBJ2-7,-,TRBD2,TGTGCCAGCAGTCGCTTCACGGGGGGGACCTACGAGCAGTACTTC,CASSRFTGGTYEQYF
TRBV18,TRBJ2-5,-,-,TGTGCCAGCTCACCAAGGGGGATGGGACTCGAAGAGACCCAGTACTTC,CASSPRGMGLEETQYF
TRBV4-1,TRBJ2-1,few,TRBD1,TGCGCCAGCAGCCAAAGACCGGGACAGAGAAACAATGAGCAGTTCTTC,CASSQRPGQRNNEQFF